This T cell receptor (beta chain) was retrieved from a study of T cells after posttransplantation cyclophosphamide. Study-level findings and limits: After PTCy, TRB diversity resembled that of CNI/methotrexate controls.

Sequencing was performed with immunoSEQ multiplex PCR; in TCRdb, only in-frame clones are kept and a portion is missing. The sample holds some 30,000 clones, 91% seen once. The CDR3 is 16 amino acids. The V and J ends lost 0 bases and 6 bases respectively, with 15 bases between them. Germline loops: CDR1 SNHLY, CDR2 FYNNEI. Concerning this clone: Its antigen remains unidentified.

Cells defined as naive were viable CD3+CD4+ or CD3+CD8+ and CCR7+CD45RA+CD45RO-CD95-CD27+CD28+. The source material was naive CD4+ T cells sorted from blood. The sequence derives from a man under 40 in good health and a related stem cell transplant donor. The chain has TRBV2 and TRBJ2-1, with D maybe TRBD1 (6 bases). The CDR3 DNA follows: TGTGCCAGCAGTGAAGCGTTAGGGACAAGGGGCAATGAGCAGTTCTTC. Its protein product is CASSEALGTRGNEQFF.